This T cell receptor beta chain was identified in a study of T cell responses to AZD1222 COVID-19 vaccine. As for this clone: Its cognate antigen is unknown.

After removal of 3 bases from V and 2 bases from J, the junction contained 16 bases not matched to a gene. Germline lookup yields CDR1 LGHNA and CDR2 YNFKEQ. This CDR3 region has 19 residues. General study points: It was only six AZD1222 recipients who were seropositive at baseline. Spike-specific TCR breadth and depth both grew after two AZD1222 doses. Clonal diversity was possibly underestimated, and the donors were mostly white British, with more females.

Only in-frame clones appear in the TCRdb table, and some are missing; sequencing was by immunoSEQ multiplex PCR. The repertoire holds 100,000 to 120,000 clones, with around nine tenths as singletons. The sequencing used peripheral blood, collected on day 0 of AZD1222 vaccination. The chain couples TRBV4-2 to TRBJ2-1, with 7 bases aligning to TRBD2. This TCR came from an adult in good health. This CDR3 reads CASSHPRGGSGRTYNEQFF. Written as DNA, the CDR3 is TGTGCCAGCAGCCACCCACGAGGCGGTAGCGGGCGAACCTACAATGAGCAGTTCTTC.